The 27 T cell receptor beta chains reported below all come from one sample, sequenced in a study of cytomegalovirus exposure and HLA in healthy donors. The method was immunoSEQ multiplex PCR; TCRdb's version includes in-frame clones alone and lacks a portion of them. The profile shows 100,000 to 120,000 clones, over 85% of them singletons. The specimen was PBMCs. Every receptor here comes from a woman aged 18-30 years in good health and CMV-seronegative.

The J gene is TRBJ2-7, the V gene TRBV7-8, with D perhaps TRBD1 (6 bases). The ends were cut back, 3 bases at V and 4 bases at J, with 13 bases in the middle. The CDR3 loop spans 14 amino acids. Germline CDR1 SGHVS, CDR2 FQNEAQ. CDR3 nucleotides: TGTGCCAGCAGCTTCAGGGGCCCAGGGTACGAGCAGTACTTC. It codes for CASSFRGPGYEQYF.

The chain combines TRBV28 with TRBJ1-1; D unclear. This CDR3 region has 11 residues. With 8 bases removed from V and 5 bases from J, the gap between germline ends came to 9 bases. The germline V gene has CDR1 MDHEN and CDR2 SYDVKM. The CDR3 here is CASAPRTEAFF. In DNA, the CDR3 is TGTGCCAGCGCCCCCAGGACTGAAGCTTTCTTT.

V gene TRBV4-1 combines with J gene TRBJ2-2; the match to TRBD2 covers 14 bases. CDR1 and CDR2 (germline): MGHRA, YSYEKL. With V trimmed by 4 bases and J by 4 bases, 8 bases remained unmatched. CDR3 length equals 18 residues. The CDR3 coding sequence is TGCGCCAGCAGCCGGGGACTAGCGGGAGTGGGAAGCACCGGGGAGCTGTTTTTT. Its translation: CASSRGLAGVGSTGELFF.

The CDR3 loop is CASLSGQGAREQFF. CDR3 DNA sequence: TGTGCCAGCTTGTCGGGACAGGGGGCTCGGGAGCAGTTCTTC. The chain recombines TRBV28 with TRBJ2-1, with TRBD1 matching 12 bases. The CDR3 is made up of 14 amino acids. Germline CDR1 reads MDHEN; CDR2 reads SYDVKM. V was clipped by 8 bases and J by 10 bases; unmatched bases: 9.

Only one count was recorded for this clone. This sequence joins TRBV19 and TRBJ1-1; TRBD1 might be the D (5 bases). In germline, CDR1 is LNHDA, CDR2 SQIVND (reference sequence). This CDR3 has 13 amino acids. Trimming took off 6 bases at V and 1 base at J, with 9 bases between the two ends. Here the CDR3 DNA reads TGTGCCAGTAGGCTGCAGGGGAACACTGAAGCTTTCTTT. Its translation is CASRLQGNTEAFF.

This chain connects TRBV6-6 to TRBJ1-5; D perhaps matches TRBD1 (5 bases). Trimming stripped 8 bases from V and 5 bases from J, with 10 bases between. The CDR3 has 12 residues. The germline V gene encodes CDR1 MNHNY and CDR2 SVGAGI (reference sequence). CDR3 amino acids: CASGGGHQPQHF. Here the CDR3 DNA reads TGTGCCAGCGGGGGAGGGCATCAGCCCCAGCATTTT.

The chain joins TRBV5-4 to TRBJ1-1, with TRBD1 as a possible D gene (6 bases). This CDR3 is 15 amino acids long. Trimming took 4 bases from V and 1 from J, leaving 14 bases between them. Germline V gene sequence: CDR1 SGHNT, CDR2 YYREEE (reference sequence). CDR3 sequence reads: CASSPTLTGNTEAFF. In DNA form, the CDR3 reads TGTGCCAGCAGCCCTACCCTGACAGGGAACACTGAAGCTTTCTTT.

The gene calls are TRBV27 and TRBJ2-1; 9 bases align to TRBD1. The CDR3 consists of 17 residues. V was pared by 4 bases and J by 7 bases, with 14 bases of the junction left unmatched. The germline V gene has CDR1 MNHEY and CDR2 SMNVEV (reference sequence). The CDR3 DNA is TGTGCCAGCAGTTCCCAAACAACAGGGGGCTTGGGGAATGAGCAGTTCTTC. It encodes CASSSQTTGGLGNEQFF.

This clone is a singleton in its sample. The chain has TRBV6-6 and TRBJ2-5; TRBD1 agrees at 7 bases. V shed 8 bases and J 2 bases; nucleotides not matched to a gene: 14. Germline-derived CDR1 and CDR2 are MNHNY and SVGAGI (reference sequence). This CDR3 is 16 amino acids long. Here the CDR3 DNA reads TGTGCCAGCGACTCCGTGGACAGGACCCTTCAAGAGACCCAGTACTTC. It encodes CASDSVDRTLQETQYF.

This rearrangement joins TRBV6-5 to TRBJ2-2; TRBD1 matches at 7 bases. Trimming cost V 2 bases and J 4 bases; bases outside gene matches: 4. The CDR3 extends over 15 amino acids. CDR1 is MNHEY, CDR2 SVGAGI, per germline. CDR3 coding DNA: TGTGCCAGCAGTTACGGGACAGCTCCCACCGGGGAGCTGTTTTTT. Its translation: CASSYGTAPTGELFF.

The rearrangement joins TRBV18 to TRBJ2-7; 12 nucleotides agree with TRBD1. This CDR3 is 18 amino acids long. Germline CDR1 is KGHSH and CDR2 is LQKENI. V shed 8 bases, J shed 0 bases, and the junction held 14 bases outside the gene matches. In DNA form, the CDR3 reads TGTGCCAGCCACCCCGGGACAGGGGGCGTCGCGAGCTCCTACGAGCAGTACTTC. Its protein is CASHPGTGGVASSYEQYF.

The CDR3 reads CASRGTGVYEQYF. The CDR3 DNA reads TGTGCCAGCCGCGGGACTGGGGTCTACGAGCAGTACTTC. V is TRBV7-3 and J is TRBJ2-7; D may be TRBD2 (6 bases). This CDR3 is 13 amino acids long. Germline values: CDR1 SGHTA, CDR2 FQGTGA. The V end was cut by 8 bases, the J end by 3 bases, with 14 bases between.

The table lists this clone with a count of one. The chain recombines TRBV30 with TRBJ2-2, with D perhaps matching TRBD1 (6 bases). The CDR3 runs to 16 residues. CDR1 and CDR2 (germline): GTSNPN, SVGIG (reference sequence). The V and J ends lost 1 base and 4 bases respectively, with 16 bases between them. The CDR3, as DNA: TGTGCCTGGAGTGACCCTGGGGGCGCGGGCACCGGGGAGCTGTTTTTT. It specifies CAWSDPGGAGTGELFF. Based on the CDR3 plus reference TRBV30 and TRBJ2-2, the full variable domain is SQTIHQWPATLVQPVGSPLSLECTVEGTSNPNLYWYRQAAGRGLQLLFYSVGIGQISSEVPQNLSASRPQDRQFILSSKKLLLSDSGFYLCAWSDPGGAGTGELFFGEGSRLTVL.

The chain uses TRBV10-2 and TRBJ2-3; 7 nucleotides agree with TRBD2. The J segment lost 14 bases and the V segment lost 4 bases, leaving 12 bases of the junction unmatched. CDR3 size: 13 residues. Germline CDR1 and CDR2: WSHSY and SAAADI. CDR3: CASSASTGTTGYF. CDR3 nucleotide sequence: TGCGCCAGCAGTGCGTCGACCGGGACTACAGGGTATTTT.

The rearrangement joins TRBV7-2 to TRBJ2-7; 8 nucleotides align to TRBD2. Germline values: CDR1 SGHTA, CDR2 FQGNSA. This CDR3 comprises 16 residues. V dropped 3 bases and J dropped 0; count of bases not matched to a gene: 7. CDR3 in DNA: TGTGCCAGCAGCTTTCGGGGGGGCGGGAACTCCTACGAGCAGTACTTC. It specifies CASSFRGGGNSYEQYF.

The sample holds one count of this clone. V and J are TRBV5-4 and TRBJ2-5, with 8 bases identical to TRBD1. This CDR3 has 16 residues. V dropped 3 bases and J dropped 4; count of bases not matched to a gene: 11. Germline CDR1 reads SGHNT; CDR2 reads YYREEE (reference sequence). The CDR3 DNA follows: TGTGCCAGCAGCTCCCCTGGACAGGGAAGGATAGAGACCCAGTACTTC. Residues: CASSSPGQGRIETQYF.

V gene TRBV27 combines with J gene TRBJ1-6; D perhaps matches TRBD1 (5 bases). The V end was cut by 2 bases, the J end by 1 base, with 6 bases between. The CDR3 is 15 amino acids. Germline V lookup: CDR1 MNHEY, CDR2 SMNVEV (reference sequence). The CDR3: CASSLRGSYNSPLHF. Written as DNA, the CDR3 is TGTGCCAGCAGTTTAAGGGGATCCTATAATTCACCCCTCCACTTT.

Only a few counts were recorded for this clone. As DNA, the CDR3 is TGTGCCAGCACCGATAGGGGGAGGGGTGAAGCTTTCTTT. Its protein product is CASTDRGRGEAFF. The rearrangement uses TRBV11-2 and TRBJ1-1; weak D call: TRBD1 (6 bases). CDR3 size: 13 residues. Germline-derived CDR1 and CDR2 are SGHAT and FQNNGV. With 7 bases removed from V and 7 bases from J, the gap between germline ends came to 16 bases.

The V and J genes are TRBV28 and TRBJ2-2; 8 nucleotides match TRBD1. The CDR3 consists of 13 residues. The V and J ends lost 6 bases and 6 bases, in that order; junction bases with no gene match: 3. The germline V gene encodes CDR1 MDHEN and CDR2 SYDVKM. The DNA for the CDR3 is TGTGCCAGCAGGTCACAGGGGGCCGGGGAGCTGTTTTTT. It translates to CASRSQGAGELFF.

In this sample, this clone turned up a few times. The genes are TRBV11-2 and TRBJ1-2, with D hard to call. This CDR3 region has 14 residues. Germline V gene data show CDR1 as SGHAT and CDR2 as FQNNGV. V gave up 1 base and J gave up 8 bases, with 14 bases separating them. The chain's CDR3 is CASSLGSSSGGYTF. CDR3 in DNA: TGTGCCAGCAGCTTAGGATCCTCCTCAGGAGGCTACACCTTC.

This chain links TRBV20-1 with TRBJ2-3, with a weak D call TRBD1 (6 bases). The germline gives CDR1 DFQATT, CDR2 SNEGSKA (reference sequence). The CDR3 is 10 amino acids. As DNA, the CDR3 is TGCAGCCCGAGGGGGGATACGCAGTATTTT. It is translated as CSPRGDTQYF.

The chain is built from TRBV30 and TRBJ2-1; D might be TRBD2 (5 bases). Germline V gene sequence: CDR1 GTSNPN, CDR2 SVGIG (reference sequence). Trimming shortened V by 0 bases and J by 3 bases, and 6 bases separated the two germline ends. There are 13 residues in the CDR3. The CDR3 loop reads CAWSVGSYNEQFF. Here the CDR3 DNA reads TGTGCCTGGAGTGTGGGGAGCTACAATGAGCAGTTCTTC.

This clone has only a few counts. The CDR3 sequence is CASSQELAGAYEQYF. Written as DNA, the CDR3 is TGTGCCAGCAGCCAAGAATTAGCGGGAGCCTACGAGCAGTACTTC. The genes are TRBV14 and TRBJ2-7; TRBD2 aligns across 9 bases. V gave up 0 bases and J gave up 2 bases; unmatched junction bases: 2. The germline CDR1 and CDR2 sequences are SGHDN and FVKESK. This CDR3 region has 15 residues.

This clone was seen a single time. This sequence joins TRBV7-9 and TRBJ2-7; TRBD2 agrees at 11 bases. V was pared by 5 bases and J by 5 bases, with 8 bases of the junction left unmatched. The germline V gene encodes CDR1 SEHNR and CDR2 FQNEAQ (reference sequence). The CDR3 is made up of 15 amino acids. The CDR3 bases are TGTGCCAGCAGCCGGTATAGCGGGGGGGCAGACGAGCAGTACTTC. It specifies CASSRYSGGADEQYF.

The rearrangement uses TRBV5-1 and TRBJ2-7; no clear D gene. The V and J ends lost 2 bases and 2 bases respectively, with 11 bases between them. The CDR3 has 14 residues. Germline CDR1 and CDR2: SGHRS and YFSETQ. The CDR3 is CASSLLYGPYEQYF. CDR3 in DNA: TGCGCCAGCAGCTTACTTTACGGTCCCTACGAGCAGTACTTC.

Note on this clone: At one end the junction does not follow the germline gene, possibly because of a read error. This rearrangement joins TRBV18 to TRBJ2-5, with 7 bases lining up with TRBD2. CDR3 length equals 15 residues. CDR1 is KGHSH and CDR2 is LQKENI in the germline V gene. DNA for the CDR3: TGTGCCAGCTCCCCACGGGGAGGGAGCGAGGAGACCCAGTACTTC. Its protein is CASSPRGGSEETQYF.

In DNA, the CDR3 is TGCGCCAGCAGCCCGATCCCGAGCGGGTTAAGCTACAATGAGCAGTTCTTC. Amino acids: CASSPIPSGLSYNEQFF. The chain couples TRBV5-1 to TRBJ2-1; a weak D match, TRBD2 (6 bases). This CDR3 is 17 amino acids long. Germline V gene sequence: CDR1 SGHRS, CDR2 YFSETQ. V was cut by 4 bases and J by 3 bases, with 20 bases left in between.